The T cell receptor beta chain under discussion was sequenced for a study of STAT5B mutations in CD4+ large granular lymphocyte leukemia. CDR1 is MDHEN, CDR2 SYDVKM, per germline. V was clipped by 5 bases and J by 4 bases; unmatched bases: 4. CDR3 length: 14 residues. Using immunoSEQ multiplex PCR, the repertoire was profiled, and TCRdb retains in-frame clones only, with some absent. The sample comprises 30,000 to 35,000 clones, nearly 90% of which are singletons, and 3.4% rests with the top ten. This clonotype was obtained from a human donor in good health. The sample consisted of CD4+ T cells from blood buffy coats. This sequence joins TRBV28 and TRBJ1-2, with 10 bases identical to TRBD1. The CDR3 DNA sequence: TGTGCCAGCAGTCCCCGGGACAGGGGCTATGGCTACACCTTC. Its translation is CASSPRDRGYGYTF.